This is a list of T cell receptor beta chains from one sample in a study of control samples from healthy donors and cancer patients. Only in-frame clones appear in the TCRdb table, and some are missing; sequencing was by immunoSEQ multiplex PCR. The sample consists of roughly 26,000 clones, 85% of them appearing once. The sequenced sample was PBMCs. Source of these receptors: a woman aged 60-75 years with head and neck cancer. Each CDR3 is given with its conserved first and last residue. D genes are given only for firm matches. Clone size is shown for a subset of rows, as once, few, many or a class of expanded clone.

d_gene,abundance,len,j_gene,v_gene,CDR3nt,CDR3aa
.,.,12,TRBJ1-1,TRBV29-1,TGCAGCGTTGACAGGGCGAACACTGAAGCTTTCTTT,CSVDRANTEAFF
.,few,19,TRBJ1-5,TRBV21-1,TGTGCCAGCAGCAAACGCCTATTGGGACAGGGAAGAAGGAATCAGCCCCAGCATTTT,CASSKRLLGQGRRNQPQHF
.,.,13,TRBJ1-1,TRBV2,TGTGCCAGCAGGGGGGAGACATTGACTGAAGCTTTCTTT,CASRGETLTEAFF
TRBD1,.,12,TRBJ1-2,TRBV12-3/TRBV12-4,TGTGCCAGCAGTTTCTGGACAGGCGGCTACACCTTC,CASSFWTGGYTF
.,.,12,TRBJ1-1,TRBV3-1/TRBV3-2,TGTGCCAGCAGCCAAGACAGGTTAGAGGCTTTCTTT,CASSQDRLEAFF
.,.,13,TRBJ1-2,TRBV2,TGTGCCAGTCTTATGCAGACTAACTATGGCTACACCTTC,CASLMQTNYGYTF
.,.,16,TRBJ1-5,TRBV4-1,TGCGCCAGCAGCACTCGGGATTCAGGGAGCAATCAGCCCCAGCATTTT,CASSTRDSGSNQPQHF
.,once,15,TRBJ1-3,TRBV7-2,TGTGCCAGCAGCTTAGCCGGGGGCGGTGGAAACACCATATATTTT,CASSLAGGGGNTIYF
TRBD1,few,16,TRBJ1-2,TRBV6-2/TRBV6-3,TGTGCCAGCAGCTCTACCGGGACAGGGGGCTTTTATGGCTACACCTTC,CASSSTGTGGFYGYTF
.,.,13,TRBJ2-5,TRBV27,TGTGCCAGCAGTCCCCGGAGGGATGAGACCCAGTACTTC,CASSPRRDETQYF
.,.,16,TRBJ1-1,TRBV19,TGTGCCAGTAGTATAGATTGGGCCAGCATGAACACTGAAGCTTTCTTT,CASSIDWASMNTEAFF
.,.,14,TRBJ1-5,TRBV7-8,TGTGCCAGCAGGTTGGGGGCTAGCAATCAGCCCCAGCATTTT,CASRLGASNQPQHF
.,once,14,TRBJ2-5,TRBV18,TGTGCCAGCTCACCAATGCTAGGGCAAGAGACCCAGTACTTC,CASSPMLGQETQYF
TRBD2,few,18,TRBJ2-1,TRBV7-9,TGTGCCAGCAGCTCGACTAGCGGGGGGCCCCCCATTCACAATGAGCAGTTCTTC,CASSSTSGGPPIHNEQFF
.,.,14,TRBJ1-1,TRBV7-3,TGTGCCAGCAGCTTAGACGGACCGAACACTGAAGCTTTCTTT,CASSLDGPNTEAFF
TRBD2,.,19,TRBJ2-3,TRBV6-1,TGTGCCAGCAGTGAAGTTGGATTGACTAGCGGGAGGGAGGGAGATACGCAGTATTTT,CASSEVGLTSGREGDTQYF
.,medium-sized,13,TRBJ2-1,TRBV10-2,TGCGCCAGCAGTGCGGGCAGGGTGAGTGAGCAGTTCTTC,CASSAGRVSEQFF
.,.,11,TRBJ2-3,TRBV27,TGTGCCAGCACCCCCACAGATACGCAGTATTTT,CASTPTDTQYF
.,.,15,TRBJ1-1,TRBV4-2,TGTGCCAGCAGCCAAGTAGGGCAGAGTAACACTGAAGCTTTCTTT,CASSQVGQSNTEAFF
.,.,13,TRBJ2-3,TRBV7-2,TGTGCCAGCAGCCCCAGCTTCTTAGATACGCAGTATTTT,CASSPSFLDTQYF
TRBD2,once,15,TRBJ2-1,TRBV7-9,TGTGCCAGCAGCTTAGGACGGGAGGGCCTGAATGAGCAGTTCTTC,CASSLGREGLNEQFF
TRBD1,.,11,TRBJ2-1,TRBV20-1,TGCAGTGGCTATGCAGGGGGCGAACAGTTCTTC,CSGYAGGEQFF
TRBD2,once,15,TRBJ2-2,TRBV4-1,TGCGCCAGCAGCCTACTAGCGGTAAACACCGGGGAGCTGTTTTTT,CASSLLAVNTGELFF
.,few,15,TRBJ1-1,TRBV6-2/TRBV6-3,TGTGCCAGCAGTATGGTTGAGGGTATGAACACTGAAGCTTTCTTT,CASSMVEGMNTEAFF
TRBD1,.,13,TRBJ2-1,TRBV9,TGTGCCAGCAGCCTAGACAGGGGGGATGAGCAGTTCTTC,CASSLDRGDEQFF
TRBD1,.,16,TRBJ1-5,TRBV6-5,TGTGCCAGCAGTTCCGGGGGACAGTTAAGCAATCAGCCCCAGCATTTT,CASSSGGQLSNQPQHF
TRBD2,.,16,TRBJ2-2,TRBV6-6,TGTGCCAGCAGCGACGGGGGGAGGGCCTTCACCGGGGAGCTGTTTTTT,CASSDGGRAFTGELFF
.,.,14,TRBJ2-7,TRBV7-9,TGTGCCAGCAGCCCGGATACTAACAAAAACGAGCAGTACTTC,CASSPDTNKNEQYF